The 24 T cell receptor beta chains given below trace back to one sample, sequenced in a study of T cells after yellow fever vaccination. MiXCR was run by TCRdb on the 5' RACE reads, yielding one entry per CDR3 protein. The table records around 340,000 distinct CDR3 sequences, roughly an eighth of them present only once. This sample comprised CD4+ T cells sorted from PBMCs, obtained 15 days after the yellow fever booster vaccination. The receptors shown here come from a man aged 18 to 29 who received the YFV17D yellow fever vaccine.

In this sample, this clonotype turned up a few times. This chain joins TRBV12-3 or TRBV12-4 and TRBJ2-1; the D gene is possibly TRBD1 (5 bases). V lost 1 base and J 2 bases, leaving 9 bases between the germline ends. This CDR3 is 15 amino acids long. The DNA of the CDR3 is TGTGCCAGCAGTTTAGGCGGACAAACCTACAATGAGCAGTTCTTC. This sequence encodes CASSLGGQTYNEQFF.

The V call is TRBV2, the J call TRBJ1-6, with 7 bases fitting TRBD1. The CDR3 runs 15 residues. Germline trimming cut 7 bases from V and 10 bases from J; bases unmatched to any gene: 13. Germline-derived CDR1 and CDR2 are SNHLY and FYNNEI. The CDR3 here is CASIPRAGGGSPLHF. The CDR3 DNA follows: TGTGCCAGCATCCCCAGGGCAGGGGGAGGATCACCCCTCCACTTT.

The V and J genes are TRBV28 and TRBJ1-5, with D perhaps matching TRBD1 (5 bases). There are 13 residues in the CDR3. Germline CDR1 and CDR2: MDHEN and SYDVKM. V lost 4 bases, J lost 6 bases, and 10 bases lay in between. In nucleotides, the CDR3 is TGTGCCAGCAGTTCAGGGATGAGTCAGCCCCAGCATTTT. Protein sequence: CASSSGMSQPQHF.

This rearrangement joins TRBV19 to TRBJ1-1; D unresolved. CDR1 and CDR2 from the germline V gene are LNHDA and SQIVND (reference sequence). The length of the CDR3 is 15 residues. Trimming left V 6 bases short and J 5 bases short, with 19 bases between. This CDR3 is CASSVEGWSGTEAFF. CDR3 in DNA: TGTGCCAGTAGCGTGGAGGGATGGTCGGGTACTGAAGCTTTCTTT.

This clonotype has more than one count but fewer than ten. As DNA, the CDR3 is TGTGCCAGCAGCTTATCAAAGGGGGCCTACGAGCAGTACGTC. The encoded protein is CASSLSKGAYEQYV. The rearrangement links TRBV7-2 to TRBJ2-7, with a tentative D call TRBD1 (6 bases). This CDR3 is built from 14 residues. The germline V gene has CDR1 SGHTA and CDR2 FQGNSA. The V end lost 2 bases, the J end lost 2 bases, and 10 bases lay between the germline ends.

This chain joins TRBV10-3 and TRBJ2-3; no definite D call. Between the trimmed V and J ends, which lost 4 bases and 6 bases, there was a span of 17 bases. Per germline, CDR1 ENHRY and CDR2 SYGVKD. There are 15 residues in the CDR3. CDR3 protein: CAISGGPSGSDTQYF. The CDR3 DNA sequence: TGTGCCATCAGTGGAGGCCCCTCTGGCTCGGATACGCAGTATTTT.

In DNA, the CDR3 is TGTGCCAGCAGCCCGAGACAGGGGGCAAATTCACCCCTCCACTTT. Its translation is CASSPRQGANSPLHF. This sequence joins TRBV7-9 and TRBJ1-6; TRBD1 matches at 10 bases. V lost 5 bases to trimming and J lost 7 bases; unmatched junction nucleotides: 5. The CDR3 is 15 amino acids. From germline, CDR1 is SEHNR and CDR2 FQNEAQ (reference sequence).

This rearrangement joins TRBV18 to TRBJ2-2, with D unclear. This CDR3 spans 15 amino acids. Germline V gene data show CDR1 as KGHSH and CDR2 as LQKENI. V lost 4 bases to trimming and J lost 0 bases, with 9 bases between them. For the CDR3, the DNA is TGTGCCAGCTCACAGGAGCTGGCGAACACCGGGGAGCTGTTTTTT. Translation: CASSQELANTGELFF.

The chain's CDR3 is CSAPVGGDTDTQYF. The DNA of the CDR3 is TGCAGTGCCCCGGTTGGGGGCGACACAGATACGCAGTATTTT. The chain joins TRBV20-1 to TRBJ2-3; a possible D gene is TRBD1 (6 bases). Germline values: CDR1 DFQATT, CDR2 SNEGSKA (reference sequence). The CDR3 spans 14 residues. Trimming pared 6 bases from V and 2 bases from J, leaving 15 bases between.

This clonotype has a count of ten or more. V usage is TRBV3-1 and J usage is TRBJ2-1; TRBD2 matches at 10 bases. The CDR3 sequence is 15 residues long. Germline trimming cut 3 bases from V and 6 bases from J; bases unmatched to any gene: 5. CDR1 and CDR2 (germline): LGHDT, YNNKEL (reference sequence). The CDR3 nucleotides are TGTGCCAGCAGCCACTTAGCGGGGGGCTCCAATGAGCAGTTCTTC. As protein: CASSHLAGGSNEQFF.

The V gene is TRBV5-1, the J gene TRBJ2-5; D may be TRBD1 or TRBD2 (7 bases each). Germline lookup yields CDR1 SGHRS and CDR2 YFSETQ. V lost 4 bases to trimming and J lost 0 bases, with 16 bases between them. The CDR3 extends over 16 amino acids. CDR3 residues: CASSSGTATYQETQYF. In DNA form, the CDR3 reads TGCGCCAGCAGCAGCGGGACAGCCACGTACCAAGAGACCCAGTACTTC.

The gene calls are TRBV3-1 and TRBJ1-1, with D hard to call. Trimming took off 1 base at V and 8 bases at J, with 14 bases between the two ends. This CDR3 comprises 14 residues. CDR1 LGHDT and CDR2 YNNKEL come from the germline V gene (reference sequence). CDR3 nucleotide sequence: TGTGCCAGCAGCCAAGTAGTTGTGGGAGCCGAAGCTTTCTTT. Residues: CASSQVVVGAEAFF.

A single count supports this clonotype. This chain links TRBV9 with TRBJ2-3, with 8 bases that match TRBD1. The J segment lost 2 bases and the V segment lost 1 base, leaving 6 bases of the junction unmatched. Germline V gene sequence: CDR1 SGDLS, CDR2 YYNGEE. The CDR3 runs to 16 residues. As DNA, the CDR3 is TGTGCCAGCAGCGTATCGATGGGACAGGTCACAGATACGCAGTATTTT. Encoded protein: CASSVSMGQVTDTQYF.

DNA for the CDR3: TGCGCCAGCAGCACCGGGACAGGTTCGAATCAGCCCCAGCATTTT. It codes for CASSTGTGSNQPQHF. The rearrangement links TRBV5-1 to TRBJ1-5; 8 bases align to TRBD1. CDR1 is SGHRS, CDR2 YFSETQ, per germline. This CDR3 has 15 residues. V gave up 4 bases and J gave up 4 bases; unmatched junction bases: 7.

CDR3 in DNA: TGTGCCAGCAGTGGCCGACAGGGCGTTGGAACTGAAGCTTTCTTT. This encodes CASSGRQGVGTEAFF. This chain connects TRBV6-2 or TRBV6-3 to TRBJ1-1, with TRBD1 identical over 7 bases. Looked up from germline, CDR1 is MNHEY and CDR2 is SVGEGT. There are 15 residues in the CDR3. J was trimmed by 5 bases and V by 5 bases; bases with no gene match: 11.

This clonotype was observed a few times. CDR3 sequence (DNA): TGTGCCAGCAGTTTTTGGGGGAGCTCCTATAATTCACCCCTCCACTTT. It is translated as CASSFWGSSYNSPLHF. V gene TRBV28 combines with J gene TRBJ1-6; D might be TRBD1 (5 bases). Germline V CDR1 and CDR2: MDHEN, SYDVKM. This CDR3 spans 16 amino acids. V was pared by 3 bases and J by 0 bases, with 9 bases between.

This clonotype was detected only a few times. The rearrangement links TRBV7-3 to TRBJ2-7; TRBD2 is a possible D gene (5 bases). The CDR3 totals 12 residues. CDR1 is SGHTA, CDR2 FQGTGA, per germline. Trimming removed 4 bases at V and 5 bases at J, with 9 bases between. CDR3 in DNA: TGTGCCAGCAGCTGGACTCAGGACGAGCAGTACGTC. Encoded protein: CASSWTQDEQYV.

V and J are TRBV29-1 and TRBJ1-2, with TRBD1 matching 7 bases. The J segment lost 8 bases and the V segment lost 6 bases, leaving 9 bases of the junction unmatched. Germline CDR1 and CDR2: SQVTM and ANQGSEA. The CDR3 contains 12 residues. DNA of the CDR3: TGCAGCGTCGGACAGGAGTTCTTCGGCTACACCTTC. It specifies CSVGQEFFGYTF.

This clonotype has a handful of counts. DNA of the CDR3: TGTGCCAGCAGCCAAGACTACTTCCGGGGGCTCCAAGAGACCCAGTACTTC. Protein: CASSQDYFRGLQETQYF. The chain has TRBV4-2 and TRBJ2-5; perhaps D is TRBD1 or TRBD2 (6 bases each). The V end lost 0 bases, the J end lost 1 base, and 15 bases lay between the germline ends. Per the germline V gene, CDR1 is LGHNA and CDR2 is YNFKEQ. The length of the CDR3 is 17 residues.

V is TRBV2 and J is TRBJ2-7; D possibly corresponds to TRBD2 (6 bases). This CDR3 region has 14 residues. The V gene lost 6 bases and the J gene lost 7 bases, with 19 bases spanning the gap. From germline, CDR1 is SNHLY and CDR2 FYNNEI. CDR3 in amino acids: CASSAGTPSWEQYF. In nucleotides, the CDR3 is TGTGCCAGCAGCGCCGGGACTCCGTCGTGGGAGCAGTACTTC.

This clonotype has only a few counts. The CDR3 region is CASSPSRGLTTDTQYF. The CDR3 DNA sequence: TGTGCCAGCAGCCCATCCAGGGGGCTTACCACAGATACGCAGTATTTT. V usage is TRBV7-9 and J usage is TRBJ2-3, with 8 bases matching TRBD1. The trim removed 5 bases at V and 2 bases at J, leaving 9 bases unmatched. The length of the CDR3 is 16 residues. Germline CDR1 is SEHNR and CDR2 is FQNEAQ (reference sequence).

The chain uses TRBV30 and TRBJ2-2; TRBD1 matches at 7 bases. The length of the CDR3 is 15 residues. V lost 0 bases and J lost 7; bases outside the gene matches: 8. CDR1 and CDR2 (germline): GTSNPN, SVGIG (reference sequence). CDR3 nucleotides: TGTGCCTGGAGTGTTAGAGGGGGCGCGGGCGGGGAGCTGTTTTTT. Translating gives CAWSVRGGAGGELFF.

This clonotype occurred a few times. V and J are TRBV24-1 and TRBJ2-1, with D unclear. CDR3 length: 12 amino acids. Germline V lookup: CDR1 KGHDR, CDR2 SFDVKD. Trimming took off 2 bases at V and 4 bases at J, with 2 bases between the two ends. The CDR3 loop reads CATSDSYNEQFF. The CDR3 DNA is TGTGCCACCAGTGATTCATACAATGAGCAGTTCTTC.

This chain joins TRBV6-1 and TRBJ2-1, with D possibly called TRBD1 or TRBD2 (5 bases each). Per the germline V gene, CDR1 is MNHNS and CDR2 is SASEGT. This CDR3 region has 15 residues. V lost 3 bases, J lost 6 bases, and 15 bases lay in between. The CDR3 DNA is TGTGCCAGCAGTGAGGGTACGGGGCCCACCAATGAGCAGTTCTTC. Residues: CASSEGTGPTNEQFF.